The 5 T cell receptor beta chains given below trace back to one sample, sequenced in a study of cytomegalovirus exposure and HLA in healthy donors. It was with 60 Vbeta and 13 Jbeta primers that the PCR ran. Here immunoSEQ multiplex PCR was the method, and the copy in TCRdb shows in-frame clones only, minus some. The repertoire has some 170,000 clones, 80% to 90% of them found once; the top ten carry roughly 2%. Specimen: PBMCs. The receptors originated from a woman aged 18-29 years in good health and CMV-seronegative.

The rearrangement joins TRBV2 to TRBJ1-3, with unresolved D. The CDR3 length is 14 residues. CDR1 and CDR2 (germline): SNHLY, FYNNEI. V gave up 5 bases and J gave up 0 bases, with 8 bases separating them. The CDR3 DNA reads TGTGCCAGCAGTAAGGAGATCTCTGGAAACACCATATATTTT. This codes for CASSKEISGNTIYF.

The chain is built from TRBV5-1 and TRBJ1-4, with 7 bases matching TRBD1. CDR3 size: 14 residues. V was clipped by 4 bases and J by 5 bases; unmatched bases: 5. CDR1 SGHRS and CDR2 YFSETQ come from the germline V gene. The chain's CDR3 is CASSAGQPNEKLFF. For the CDR3, the DNA is TGCGCCAGCAGCGCGGGACAGCCAAATGAAAAACTGTTTTTT.

The rearrangement uses TRBV6-1 and TRBJ1-2; D call uncertain. This CDR3 region has 14 residues. The V end was cut by 6 bases, the J end by 8 bases, with 19 bases between. CDR1 and CDR2 from the germline V gene are MNHNS and SASEGT. The chain's CDR3 is CASSEAPSLRGYTF. For the CDR3, the DNA is TGTGCCAGCAGCGAGGCGCCGAGCTTGAGGGGCTACACCTTC.

The chain links TRBV7-3 to TRBJ2-1; no clear D gene. The length of the CDR3 is 16 residues. The germline V and J ends were trimmed by 2 bases and 0 bases, with 11 bases remaining between them. The germline V gene has CDR1 SGHTA and CDR2 FQGTGA. CDR3 sequence (DNA): TGTGCCAGCAGCTTATATGGCCCTAGCTCCTACAATGAGCAGTTCTTC. Translated: CASSLYGPSSYNEQFF.

This chain uses TRBV5-1 with TRBJ2-3, with 9 bases lining up with TRBD1. V lost 0 bases and J lost 2; bases outside the gene matches: 7. The CDR3 is 17 amino acids. In germline, CDR1 is SGHRS, CDR2 YFSETQ. The DNA of the CDR3 is TGCGCCAGCAGCTTGGGCTCGACAGGGGGTATCACAGATACGCAGTATTTT. This translates into CASSLGSTGGITDTQYF.